The 15 T cell receptor beta chains given below trace back to one sample, sequenced in a study of blood T cell repertoires in COVID-19. Only in-frame clones appear in the TCRdb table, and some are missing; sequencing was by immunoSEQ multiplex PCR. This table has roughly 240,000 clones, about 90% appearing once. The sample consisted of PBMCs or T cells enriched from blood (not recorded which). These receptors all stem from a man aged 45 to 65 who had been exposed to COVID-19.

V is TRBV6-2 or TRBV6-3 and J is TRBJ2-2; D not resolved. The CDR3 spans 12 residues. Between the trimmed V and J ends, which lost 3 bases and 6 bases, there was a span of 5 bases. From germline, CDR1 is MNHEY and CDR2 SVGEGT. CDR3 sequence reads: CASSYIPGELFF. In DNA form, the CDR3 reads TGTGCCAGCAGTTATATCCCCGGGGAGCTGTTTTTT.

The V gene is TRBV11-2, the J gene TRBJ1-3; D unresolved. Germline values: CDR1 SGHAT, CDR2 FQNNGV. This CDR3 spans 14 amino acids. The V end was cut by 5 bases, the J end by 0 bases, with 8 bases between. The CDR3 DNA sequence: TGTGCCAGCAGCCCCCTAAGCTCTGGAAACACCATATATTTT. This encodes CASSPLSSGNTIYF.

The chain links TRBV19 to TRBJ2-2, with a tentative D call TRBD2 (5 bases). Trimming took off 9 bases at V and 4 bases at J, with 21 bases between the two ends. CDR3 size: 16 residues. Per the germline V gene, CDR1 is LNHDA and CDR2 is SQIVND (reference sequence). The CDR3 sequence is CASLPARDRGTGELFF. CDR3 nucleotides: TGTGCCAGCCTCCCGGCCCGAGACCGGGGCACCGGGGAGCTGTTTTTT.

Only one count was recorded for this clone. The rearrangement joins TRBV6-6 to TRBJ2-1; 8 nucleotides line up with TRBD1. V shed 2 bases, J shed 15 bases, and the junction held 12 bases outside the gene matches. Germline values: CDR1 MNHNY, CDR2 SVGAGI (reference sequence). CDR3 length equals 14 residues. The CDR3 DNA reads as TGTGCCAGCAGTTACGGACAGGGAAAAGGTGGGTGGTTCTTC. Protein: CASSYGQGKGGWFF.

This chain connects TRBV29-1 to TRBJ1-1; D may be TRBD1 (5 bases). This CDR3 comprises 14 residues. The germline V gene encodes CDR1 SQVTM and CDR2 ANQGSEA. V lost 5 bases, J lost 3 bases, and 16 bases lay in between. CDR3 nucleotide sequence: TGCAGCGTTCAGGGTCTATTAAGCGACACTGAAGCTTTCTTT. This gives the protein CSVQGLLSDTEAFF.

The gene calls are TRBV20-1 and TRBJ2-2; TRBD2 aligns across 8 bases. Germline values: CDR1 DFQATT, CDR2 SNEGSKA (reference sequence). Trimming removed 3 bases from V and 1 base from J; junction bases left unmatched: 1. The CDR3 runs 14 residues. CDR3 nucleotide sequence: TGCAGTGCTAGTACTAGCGGGAACACCGGGGAGCTGTTTTTT. Amino acid sequence: CSASTSGNTGELFF.

The chain carries TRBV9 and TRBJ1-1; D not certain. The V and J ends lost 4 bases and 4 bases respectively, with 14 bases between them. CDR3 length: 14 amino acids. The germline V gene has CDR1 SGDLS and CDR2 YYNGEE. The CDR3 spells CASSRTHAGTEAFF. The CDR3 nucleotides are TGTGCCAGCAGCAGGACTCACGCGGGCACTGAAGCTTTCTTT.

This rearrangement joins TRBV30 to TRBJ2-1, with 9 positions matching TRBD2. Trimming took 0 bases from V and 1 from J; bases not matched to a gene: 7. The length of the CDR3 is 17 residues. Germline loops: CDR1 GTSNPN, CDR2 SVGIG (reference sequence). The CDR3 spells CAWSVLAGLPSYNEQFF. For the CDR3, the DNA is TGTGCCTGGAGTGTCCTAGCGGGACTACCTTCCTACAATGAGCAGTTCTTC.

The V call is TRBV7-9, the J call TRBJ2-1; weak D call: TRBD1 (5 bases). Looked up from germline, CDR1 is SEHNR and CDR2 is FQNEAQ (reference sequence). The CDR3 runs to 11 residues. Trimming left V 3 bases short and J 11 bases short, with 8 bases between. CDR3 loop: CASSLGLQQFF. The CDR3 region has the DNA TGTGCCAGCAGCTTGGGGCTGCAGCAGTTCTTC.

The chain carries TRBV27 and TRBJ2-3, with 11 bases fitting TRBD2. The CDR3 has 17 residues. Germline CDR1 reads MNHEY; CDR2 reads SMNVEV (reference sequence). The V gene end was trimmed by 1 base and the J gene end by 2 bases; junction bases not matched to a gene: 5. The CDR3 reads CASSLWGLAAYTDTQYF. CDR3 DNA sequence: TGTGCCAGCAGTTTATGGGGACTAGCGGCATACACAGATACGCAGTATTTT.

The chain links TRBV7-9 to TRBJ2-3; D is perhaps TRBD2 (6 bases). This CDR3 has 14 amino acids. CDR1 and CDR2 from the germline V gene are SEHNR and FQNEAQ (reference sequence). V was shortened by 1 base and J by 4 bases, with 9 bases between the two germline ends. The CDR3 is CASSLGEDPDTQYF. The CDR3 DNA is TGTGCCAGCAGCTTAGGGGAGGACCCAGATACGCAGTATTTT.

The V call is TRBV28, the J call TRBJ2-3, with D maybe TRBD1 (5 bases). Germline lookup yields CDR1 MDHEN and CDR2 SYDVKM. Trimming shortened V by 5 bases and J by 2 bases, and 11 bases separated the two germline ends. CDR3 size: 14 residues. The DNA of the CDR3 is TGTGCCAGCAGTCTAAATGGGGCCACAGATACGCAGTATTTT. This sequence encodes CASSLNGATDTQYF.

V is TRBV27 and J is TRBJ1-1, with TRBD1 matching 8 bases. CDR1 and CDR2 from the germline V gene are MNHEY and SMNVEV (reference sequence). The junction had 5 bases not matched to a gene; V was cut back by 6 bases and J by 2 bases. The CDR3 consists of 14 residues. CDR3 residues: CASRKDRVNTEAFF. The CDR3 nucleotides are TGTGCCAGCAGAAAGGACAGGGTCAACACTGAAGCTTTCTTT.

This clone has only a few counts. The chain combines TRBV29-1 with TRBJ1-2; 8 bases fit TRBD1. The CDR3 extends over 13 amino acids. Germline V CDR1 and CDR2: SQVTM, ANQGSEA. The V segment lost 4 bases and the J segment 4 bases; nucleotides outside the gene matches: 5. The CDR3 bases are TGCAGCGTTGGGACAGGGTCGATCTATGGCTACACCTTC. Protein product: CSVGTGSIYGYTF.

The gene calls are TRBV28 and TRBJ1-3, with a possible D match to TRBD1 (5 bases). Germline CDR1 MDHEN, CDR2 SYDVKM. The CDR3 runs 15 residues. V gave up 3 bases and J gave up 0 bases, with 9 bases separating them. The CDR3 is CASSFSDSSGNTIYF. CDR3 nucleotides: TGTGCCAGCAGTTTTTCTGACAGCTCTGGAAACACCATATATTTT.